One and the same sample provided the 8 T cell receptor beta chains below, sequenced in a study of cytomegalovirus exposure and HLA in healthy donors. PCR primers comprised 60 Vbeta and 13 Jbeta primers. Measured with immunoSEQ multiplex PCR; TCRdb has only the in-frame clones, and not every one. The sample includes about 170,000 clones, over 80% of them seen just once. Sample: PBMCs. These receptors originate from a male donor in good health and CMV-seronegative.

The CDR3 loop is CASSHGSGGSYNEQFF. The CDR3 region has the DNA TGCGCCAGCAGCCATGGTAGCGGGGGCTCCTACAATGAGCAGTTCTTC. The J gene is TRBJ2-1, the V gene TRBV4-3, with TRBD2 matching 9 bases. Trimming removed 3 bases from V and 0 bases from J; junction bases left unmatched: 3. The CDR3 loop spans 16 amino acids. Germline CDR1 LGHNA, CDR2 YSLEER.

V and J are TRBV2 and TRBJ1-2; D unclear. CDR1 and CDR2 from the germline V gene are SNHLY and FYNNEI. The V gene lost 6 bases and the J gene lost 5 bases, with 13 bases spanning the gap. The CDR3 is 13 residues long. This CDR3 is CASRVLVQYGYTF. The CDR3 DNA sequence: TGTGCCAGCAGGGTACTCGTCCAATATGGCTACACCTTC. The entire variable domain, with the rest obtained from reference TRBV2 and TRBJ1-2, is as follows: EPEVTQTPSHQVTQMGQEVILRCVPISNHLYFYWYRQILGQKVEFLVSFYNNEISEKSEIFDDQFSVERPDGSNFTLKIRSTKLEDSAMYFCASRVLVQYGYTFGSGTRLTVV.

This clone was seen a handful of times. This chain joins TRBV18 and TRBJ1-4, with D uncertain. Germline values: CDR1 KGHSH, CDR2 LQKENI. V lost 2 bases, J lost 6 bases, and 13 bases lay in between. The length of the CDR3 is 15 residues. For the CDR3, the DNA is TGTGCCAGCTCACCATCGCCTGGGCGAGATGAAAAACTGTTTTTT. Amino acids: CASSPSPGRDEKLFF.

The V call is TRBV5-1, the J call TRBJ1-4; 7 nucleotides align to TRBD1. The CDR3 spans 15 residues. Looked up from germline, CDR1 is SGHRS and CDR2 is YFSETQ. V trimming: 0 bases; J trimming: 6 bases; junction bases outside the gene matches: 5. The CDR3 DNA sequence: TGCGCCAGCAGCTTGGAGGGCAGGGGGTATGAAAAACTGTTTTTT. Amino acid sequence: CASSLEGRGYEKLFF.

This chain links TRBV19 with TRBJ1-5, with TRBD1 as a possible D gene (6 bases). Trimming shortened V by 6 bases and J by 5 bases, and 14 bases separated the two germline ends. This CDR3 region has 14 residues. Germline CDR1 reads LNHDA; CDR2 reads SQIVND (reference sequence). The CDR3 nucleotides are TGTGCCAGTAGCCAAGGGGGGGAGCATCAGCCCCAGCATTTT. Protein: CASSQGGEHQPQHF.

The chain employs TRBV4-2 and TRBJ2-1; D perhaps matches TRBD1 (5 bases). The germline CDR1 and CDR2 sequences are LGHNA and YNFKEQ. The CDR3 sequence is 14 residues long. The V end was cut by 1 base, the J end by 6 bases, with 10 bases between. In nucleotides, the CDR3 is TGTGCCAGCAGCCAAGTTAAACAGGCCAATGAGCAGTTCTTC. Translated, it gives CASSQVKQANEQFF.

The rearrangement uses TRBV5-6 and TRBJ2-1, with D unresolved. Germline V gene sequence: CDR1 SGHDT, CDR2 YYEEEE. The CDR3 runs to 14 residues. V lost 0 bases to trimming and J lost 2 bases, with 6 bases between them. The CDR3 bases are TGTGCCAGCAGCTTGGGGTCTACCTACAATGAGCAGTTCTTC. The encoded protein is CASSLGSTYNEQFF.

This sequence joins TRBV28 and TRBJ1-2, with 8 bases lining up with TRBD1. V was pared by 3 bases and J by 1 base, with 1 base of the junction left unmatched. CDR1 is MDHEN, CDR2 SYDVKM, per germline. There are 14 residues in the CDR3. CDR3 protein: CASSLTGVNYGYTF. The DNA of the CDR3 is TGTGCCAGCAGTTTGACAGGGGTTAACTATGGCTACACCTTC.